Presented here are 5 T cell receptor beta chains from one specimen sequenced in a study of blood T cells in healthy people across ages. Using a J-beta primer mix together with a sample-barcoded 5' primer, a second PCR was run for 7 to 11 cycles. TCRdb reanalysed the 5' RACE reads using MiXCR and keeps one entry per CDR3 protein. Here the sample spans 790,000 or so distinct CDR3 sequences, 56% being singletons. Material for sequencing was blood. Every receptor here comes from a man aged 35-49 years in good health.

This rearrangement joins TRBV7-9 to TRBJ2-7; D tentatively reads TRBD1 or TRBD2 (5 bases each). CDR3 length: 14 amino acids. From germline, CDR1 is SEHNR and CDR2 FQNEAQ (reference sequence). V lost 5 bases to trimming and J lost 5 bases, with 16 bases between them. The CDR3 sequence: CASSPDGAWDEQYF. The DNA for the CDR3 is TGTGCCAGCAGCCCAGACGGGGCGTGGGACGAGCAGTACTTC.

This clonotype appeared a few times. Here the CDR3 DNA reads TGTGCCAGCAGCTTAGGGACAGGGTTGGCTGAAGCTTTCTTT. It encodes CASSLGTGLAEAFF. The V and J genes are TRBV7-3 and TRBJ1-1; 9 bases align to TRBD1. The CDR3 spans 14 residues. V lost 2 bases and J lost 6; bases outside the gene matches: 4. Germline V lookup: CDR1 SGHTA, CDR2 FQGTGA.

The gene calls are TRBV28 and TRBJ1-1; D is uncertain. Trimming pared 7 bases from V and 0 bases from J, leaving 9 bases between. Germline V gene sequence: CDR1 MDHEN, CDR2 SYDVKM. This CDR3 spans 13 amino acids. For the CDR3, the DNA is TGTGCCAGCATTACTTGGTTGAACACTGAAGCTTTCTTT. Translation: CASITWLNTEAFF.

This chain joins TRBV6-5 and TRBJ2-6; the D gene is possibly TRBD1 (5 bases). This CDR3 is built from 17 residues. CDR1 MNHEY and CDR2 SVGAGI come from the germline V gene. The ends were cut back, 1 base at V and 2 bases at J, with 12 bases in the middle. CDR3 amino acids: CASSYFSTDTGANVLTF. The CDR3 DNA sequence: TGTGCCAGCAGTTACTTTTCGACAGACACTGGGGCCAACGTCCTGACTTTC.

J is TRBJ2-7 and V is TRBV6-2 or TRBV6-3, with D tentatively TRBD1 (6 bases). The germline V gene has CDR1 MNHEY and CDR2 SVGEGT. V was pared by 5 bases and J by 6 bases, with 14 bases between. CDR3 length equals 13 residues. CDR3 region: CASSGGHGREQYF. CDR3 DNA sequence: TGTGCCAGCAGTGGGGGACACGGTCGCGAGCAGTACTTC.